The entry below describes one T cell receptor beta chain. Its antigen is unknown. It was into CD45RA+ naive and CD45RA-negative memory subsets that the CD4+ cells were split. These data belong to a study of shared clonotypes between healthy human individuals. CDR3 length equals 15 residues. V lost 4 bases to trimming and J lost 2 bases, with 14 bases between them. The V gene's germline CDR1 is MDHEN and CDR2 SYDVKM. Original handling: ImmunoSEQ supplied junction-only sequences lacking quality scores, so filtering was different. The repertoire was sequenced with immunoSEQ multiplex PCR; TCRdb's copy has only in-frame clones and lacks some. That table supplies the V and J calls and clone size; D and trimming were determined from the DNA. In the table there are 950,000 to 1,100,000 clones, about 80% of which are singletons. Whole-study results and caveats: The study found lower generation probabilities in non-shared clonotypes than in those shared by all four donors.

This chain joins TRBV28 and TRBJ1-1; a possible D gene is TRBD1 (5 bases). The sample consisted of memory CD4+ T cells from PBMCs. Subset in this sample: CD45RA-negative fraction. The sequence was collected from a young man in good health. Some clones in this sample may be carry-over from other donors' samples. As DNA, the CDR3 is TGTGCCAGCAGTTCCCCGGGGGGACCCAACACTGAAGCTTTCTTT. Its translation: CASSSPGGPNTEAFF.